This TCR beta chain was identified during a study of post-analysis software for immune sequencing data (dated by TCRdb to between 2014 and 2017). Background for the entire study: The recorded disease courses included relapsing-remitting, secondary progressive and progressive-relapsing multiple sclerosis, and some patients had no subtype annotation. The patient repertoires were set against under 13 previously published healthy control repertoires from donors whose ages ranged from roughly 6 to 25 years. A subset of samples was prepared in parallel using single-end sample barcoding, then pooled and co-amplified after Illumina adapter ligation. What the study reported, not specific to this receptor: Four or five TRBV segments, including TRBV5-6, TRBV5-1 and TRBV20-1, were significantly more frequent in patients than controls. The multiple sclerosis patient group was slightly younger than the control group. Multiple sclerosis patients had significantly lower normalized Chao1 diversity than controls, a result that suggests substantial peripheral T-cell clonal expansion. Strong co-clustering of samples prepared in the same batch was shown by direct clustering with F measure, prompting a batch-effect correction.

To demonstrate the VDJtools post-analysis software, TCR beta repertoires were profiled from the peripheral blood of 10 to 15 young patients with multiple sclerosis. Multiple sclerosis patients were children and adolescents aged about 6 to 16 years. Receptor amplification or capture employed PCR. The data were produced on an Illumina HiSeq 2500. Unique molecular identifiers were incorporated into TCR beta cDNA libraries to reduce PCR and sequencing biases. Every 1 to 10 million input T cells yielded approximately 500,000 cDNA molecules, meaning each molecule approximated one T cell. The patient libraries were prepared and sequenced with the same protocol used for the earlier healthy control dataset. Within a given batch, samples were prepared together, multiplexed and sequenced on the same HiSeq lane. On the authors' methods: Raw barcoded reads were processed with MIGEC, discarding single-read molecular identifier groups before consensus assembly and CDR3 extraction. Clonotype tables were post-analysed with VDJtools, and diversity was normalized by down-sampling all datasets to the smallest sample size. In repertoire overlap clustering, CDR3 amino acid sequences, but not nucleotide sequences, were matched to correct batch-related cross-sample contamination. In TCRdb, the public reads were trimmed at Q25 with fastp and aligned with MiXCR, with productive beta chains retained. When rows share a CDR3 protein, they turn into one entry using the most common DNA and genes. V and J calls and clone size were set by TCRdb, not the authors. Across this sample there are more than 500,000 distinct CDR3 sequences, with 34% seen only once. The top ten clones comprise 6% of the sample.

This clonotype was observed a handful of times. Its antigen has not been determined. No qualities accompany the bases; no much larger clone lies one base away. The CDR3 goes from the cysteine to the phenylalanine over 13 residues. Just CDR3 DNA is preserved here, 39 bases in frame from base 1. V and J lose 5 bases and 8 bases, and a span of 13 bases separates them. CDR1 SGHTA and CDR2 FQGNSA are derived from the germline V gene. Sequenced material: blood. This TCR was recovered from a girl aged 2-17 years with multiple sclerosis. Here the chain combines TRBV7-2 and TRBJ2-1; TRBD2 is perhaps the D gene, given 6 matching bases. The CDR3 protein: CASSTDPGDEQFF. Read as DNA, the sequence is TGTGCCAGCAGCACGGACCCGGGGGATGAGCAGTTCTTC.